Listed below are T cell receptor beta chains from one sample, sequenced in a study of T-cell reconstitution after alpha-beta-depleted transplantation in children. MiXCR, run by TCRdb on the PCR reads, gives a single entry per CDR3 protein. The repertoire has 200,000 to 300,000 distinct CDR3 sequences, more than 10% of them found once; the top ten carry about 2.6%. This specimen consisted of PBMCs from the stem cell graft donor, obtained from the stem cell graft. These receptors all come from a human donor who donated a stem cell graft to a child with acute lymphoblastic leukemia. Each CDR3 is given with its conserved first and last residue. The D gene is left open where the match is weak. Clone size is stated in some rows and not others, as once, few, many or a class when expanded.

v_gene,d_gene,j_gene,len,abundance,CDR3nt,CDR3aa
TRBV25-1,-,TRBJ2-1,11,few,TGTGCCACTATACGAGGGGGTGAGCAGTTCTTC,CATIRGGEQFF
TRBV7-2,-,TRBJ2-5,16,-,TGTGCCAGCAGCTTCCTCCTACAGAGATCCCAAGAGACCCAGTACTTC,CASSFLLQRSQETQYF
TRBV20-1,-,TRBJ2-1,13,-,TGCAGTGCTAGTAGCGGAAGAGGTGGTGAGCAGTTCTTC,CSASSGRGGEQFF
TRBV29-1,-,TRBJ2-7,11,many,TGCAGCGTTGTCTTGACCTACGAGCAGTACTTC,CSVVLTYEQYF
TRBV4-3,TRBD1,TRBJ1-4,15,many,TGCGCCAGCAGCCAGGGTACAGGGGGGCGAGAAAAACTGTTTTTT,CASSQGTGGREKLFF
TRBV6-6,-,TRBJ2-7,12,many,TGTGCCAGCAGTTACTCGGTTCGGGAGCAGTACTTC,CASSYSVREQYF
TRBV6-5,TRBD1,TRBJ2-1,16,many,TGTGCCAGCAGTCGACAGGGGCCTAGCTCCTACAATGAGCAGTTCTTC,CASSRQGPSSYNEQFF
TRBV28,-,TRBJ2-7,13,many,TGTGCCAGCAGACTAACAGGACCTTACGAGCAGTACTTC,CASRLTGPYEQYF
TRBV6-5,TRBD1,TRBJ1-2,16,-,TGTGCCAGCAGTAACTGGGACAGGGTCCGCTACTATGGCTACACCTTC,CASSNWDRVRYYGYTF
TRBV6-5,TRBD1,TRBJ1-2,15,few,TGTGCCAGCAGATCCTCGGACAGGGGAAACTATGGCTACACCTTC,CASRSSDRGNYGYTF
TRBV18,-,TRBJ2-3,13,many,TGTGCCAGCTCATCTTCAAGATCAGATACGCAGTATTTT,CASSSSRSDTQYF
TRBV5-1,-,TRBJ2-7,15,many,TGCGCCAGCAGCTTGGCCGGAGGGCCCGGCTACGAGCAGTACTTC,CASSLAGGPGYEQYF
TRBV5-1,-,TRBJ2-1,12,-,TGCGCCAGCAGCTCTGCCTACAATGAGCAGTTCTTC,CASSSAYNEQFF
TRBV7-9,-,TRBJ1-3,13,many,TGTGCCAGCAGCTTCCGCTCTGGAAACACCATATATTTT,CASSFRSGNTIYF
TRBV30,TRBD2,TRBJ2-2,14,few,TGTGCCTGGAGGCGACTAGCGGTCACCGGGGAGCTGTTTTTT,CAWRRLAVTGELFF
TRBV20-1,TRBD1,TRBJ1-2,15,many,TGCAGTGCTAGTAAAGATGCAGGGGGCGGCTATGGCTACACCTTC,CSASKDAGGGYGYTF
TRBV12-3/TRBV12-4,-,TRBJ2-7,13,many,TGTGCCAGCAGTTTGGATCGGCGTGGGGAGCAGTACTTC,CASSLDRRGEQYF
TRBV3-1,TRBD1,TRBJ2-1,17,once,TGTGCCTCCTGCCAAGTTCTGACAGGGAGCTCCTACAATGAGCAGTTCTTC,CASCQVLTGSSYNEQFF
TRBV9,-,TRBJ2-7,14,-,TGTGCCAGCAGCCCCGGGGTAGGAACCTACGAGCAGTACTTC,CASSPGVGTYEQYF
TRBV5-1,-,TRBJ2-7,14,few,TGCGCCAGCAGCTTATCGGGCAGTCTCAACGAGCAGTACTTC,CASSLSGSLNEQYF
TRBV5-1,-,TRBJ2-2,16,-,TGCGCCAGCAGCTTGGTCCCCCCGGAGAACACCGGGGAGCTGTTTTTT,CASSLVPPENTGELFF
TRBV12-3/TRBV12-4,-,TRBJ1-5,15,-,TGTGCCAGCAGTCCCATCGGTCCTCCCCAGGACCCCCAGCATTTT,CASSPIGPPQDPQHF
TRBV2,-,TRBJ1-6,15,many,TGTGCCAGCAGTGAATGGGGAAATGGACATTCACCCCTCCACTTT,CASSEWGNGHSPLHF
TRBV10-3,-,TRBJ1-2,13,many,TGTGCCACCATATCCGGGGCCGAAAATGGCTACACCTTC,CATISGAENGYTF
TRBV9,TRBD1,TRBJ2-7,15,many,TGTGCCAGCAGCGTAGAGGGACAGCCTCCCTACGAGCAGTACTTC,CASSVEGQPPYEQYF
TRBV9,-,TRBJ2-2,15,many,TGTGCCAGCAGCGTAGGATCAGACCCCACCGGGGAGCTGTTTTTT,CASSVGSDPTGELFF
TRBV20-1,-,TRBJ2-3,14,many,TGCAGTCGGTCGGGTCCAACTCACACAGATACGCAGTATTTT,CSRSGPTHTDTQYF
TRBV5-1,-,TRBJ2-5,15,many,TGCGCCAGCAGCTTGGATGCGGGGTCCCAAGAGACCCAGTACTTC,CASSLDAGSQETQYF
TRBV28,TRBD2,TRBJ2-3,17,many,TGTGCCAGCAGGACAACGGCGCTAGCGGGAAGCACAGATACGCAGTATTTT,CASRTTALAGSTDTQYF
TRBV7-2,TRBD2,TRBJ2-3,15,many,TGTGCCAGCAGATCTAGCGGGAGGGTGGGAGATACGCAGTATTTT,CASRSSGRVGDTQYF
TRBV6-5,TRBD1,TRBJ2-7,14,few,TGTGCCAGCACCACAGGGGGGACGGGCTACGAGCAGTACTTC,CASTTGGTGYEQYF
TRBV6-1,-,TRBJ1-1,12,many,TGTGCCAGCAGCCCCAGGGGATACGAAGCTTTCTTT,CASSPRGYEAFF
TRBV7-3,TRBD2,TRBJ2-3,16,many,TGTGCCAGCAGCCCTTCGACTAGCGGGAGAATTGGTACGCAGTATTTT,CASSPSTSGRIGTQYF
TRBV12-3/TRBV12-4,-,TRBJ2-5,15,many,TGTGCCAGCAGTTTAGCGCTGGGCAGTCGGGGGACCCAGTACTTC,CASSLALGSRGTQYF
TRBV7-8,-,TRBJ2-4,17,many,TGTGCCAGCAGCCCAATACAGGGAGACCTAGCCAAAAACATTCAGTACTTC,CASSPIQGDLAKNIQYF
TRBV12-3/TRBV12-4,-,TRBJ2-7,14,few,TGTGCCAGCAGTCCCGGGAGTAGGTACTACGAGCAGTACTTC,CASSPGSRYYEQYF
TRBV19,TRBD1,TRBJ1-5,15,-,TGTGCCAGTAGTATCTTTCCACAGGGGGATCAGCCCCAGCATTTC,CASSIFPQGDQPQHF
TRBV5-1,-,TRBJ2-5,14,many,TGCGCCAGCAGCCAAGGTAGGGGCCGAGAGACCCAGTACTTC,CASSQGRGRETQYF
TRBV7-9,TRBD2,TRBJ2-3,15,many,TGTGCCAGCAGCCTATCCGGGACTAACACAGATACGCAGTATTTT,CASSLSGTNTDTQYF
TRBV9,-,TRBJ2-5,15,many,TGTGCCAGCAGCGTAGCTTCAGGGGTAAGGGCGACCCAGTACTTC,CASSVASGVRATQYF
TRBV18,-,TRBJ1-5,13,-,TGTGCCAGCTCCCCGGGGGGACTACAGCCCCAGCATTTT,CASSPGGLQPQHF
TRBV12-3/TRBV12-4,-,TRBJ1-2,13,many,TGTGCCAGCAGTTTTGTGGGAGGCTATGGCTACACCTTC,CASSFVGGYGYTF
TRBV27,-,TRBJ2-7,15,-,TGTGCCAGCAGTTCCTATGCAGGGGAGACCTACGAGCAGTACTTC,CASSSYAGETYEQYF
TRBV20-1,-,TRBJ2-2,17,-,TGCAGTGCTGAACCGTACCGGGACAAACCCAACACCGGGGAGCTGTTTTTT,CSAEPYRDKPNTGELFF
TRBV27,TRBD1,TRBJ1-2,15,many,TGTGCCAGCAGGGGTCTAGGGGGCCAAAACTATGGCTACACCTTC,CASRGLGGQNYGYTF
TRBV6-2/TRBV6-3,-,TRBJ2-7,13,many,TGTGCCAGCAGTTATTCCACTATCTACGAGCAGTACTTC,CASSYSTIYEQYF
TRBV4-3,TRBD2,TRBJ2-3,20,many,TGCGCCAGCAGCCAAGAATTTGGGACTAGCGTCGTGGCTATCGCAGATACGCAGTATTTT,CASSQEFGTSVVAIADTQYF
TRBV12-3/TRBV12-4,-,TRBJ1-2,14,many,TGTGCCAGCAGTTCTAAGGGAGGGTTGTATGGCTACACCTTC,CASSSKGGLYGYTF
TRBV5-1,TRBD2,TRBJ2-1,14,many,TGCGCCAGCAGCTCTAGCGGGGGCACGGGGGAGCAGTTCTTC,CASSSSGGTGEQFF
TRBV14,TRBD2,TRBJ2-7,15,-,TGTGCCAGCAGCCAAGATGCTAGCGGGATTACCGAGCAGTACTTC,CASSQDASGITEQYF